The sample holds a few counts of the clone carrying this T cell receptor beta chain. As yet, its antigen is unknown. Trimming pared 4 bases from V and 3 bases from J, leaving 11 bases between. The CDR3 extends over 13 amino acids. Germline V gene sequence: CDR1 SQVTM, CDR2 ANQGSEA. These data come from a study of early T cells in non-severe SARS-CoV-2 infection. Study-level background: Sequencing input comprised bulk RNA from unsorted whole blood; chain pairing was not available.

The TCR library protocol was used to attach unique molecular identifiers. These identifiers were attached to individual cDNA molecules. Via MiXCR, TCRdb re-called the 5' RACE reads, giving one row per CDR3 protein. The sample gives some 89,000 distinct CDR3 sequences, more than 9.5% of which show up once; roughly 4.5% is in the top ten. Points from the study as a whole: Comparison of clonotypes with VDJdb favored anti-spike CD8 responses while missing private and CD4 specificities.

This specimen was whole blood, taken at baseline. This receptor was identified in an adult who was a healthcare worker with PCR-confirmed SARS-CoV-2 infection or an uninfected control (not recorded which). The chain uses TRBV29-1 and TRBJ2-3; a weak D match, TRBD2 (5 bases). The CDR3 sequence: CSVAGIGTDTQYF. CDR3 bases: TGCAGCGTTGCCGGGATAGGTACAGATACGCAGTATTTT.